Below, 27 T cell receptor beta chains from the same sample are listed, as sequenced in a study of identifying expanded T cells in peripheral blood. Assay used: immunoSEQ multiplex PCR; TCRdb lists only in-frame clones, some missing. The repertoire holds approximately 91,000 clones, with 70% to 90% as singletons. The sequenced sample consisted of blood. The receptor source for this set is a person between 18 and 75 years old in good health.

Details on this clone: In the same sample, other DNA sequences code for this CDR3. V gene TRBV5-4 combines with J gene TRBJ1-1, with D unresolved. This CDR3 is built from 12 residues. Trimming removed 4 bases from V and 2 bases from J, with 6 bases in between. Germline V lookup: CDR1 SGHNT, CDR2 YYREEE (reference sequence). The CDR3 nucleotides are TGTGCCAGCAGCCTGAGAAACACTGAAGCTTTCTTT. Amino acids: CASSLRNTEAFF.

The chain links TRBV5-1 to TRBJ2-7; D unclear. Trimming stripped 1 base from V and 0 bases from J, with 8 bases between. Germline V lookup: CDR1 SGHRS, CDR2 YFSETQ. The CDR3 extends over 14 amino acids. CDR3 sequence reads: CASSLSSDSYEQYF. In nucleotides, the CDR3 is TGCGCCAGCAGCTTGAGCTCAGACTCCTACGAGCAGTACTTC.

The V and J genes are TRBV7-9 and TRBJ1-4, with D possibly matching TRBD1 (5 bases). The CDR3 has 16 amino acids. V was cut by 0 bases and J by 7 bases, with 15 bases left in between. Germline V gene data show CDR1 as SEHNR and CDR2 as FQNEAQ (reference sequence). CDR3 nucleotides: TGTGCCAGCAGCTTAGCGGCCGGTGGAGGGGCTGAAAAACTGTTTTTT. Translation gives CASSLAAGGGAEKLFF.

V usage is TRBV19 and J usage is TRBJ2-3, with D unclear. Between the trimmed V and J ends, which lost 5 bases and 4 bases, there was a span of 16 bases. The germline V gene encodes CDR1 LNHDA and CDR2 SQIVND (reference sequence). This CDR3 is 15 amino acids long. The CDR3 DNA follows: TGTGCCAGTAGTGGTGGCCGCGGTCGAGCAGATACGCAGTATTTT. Translating gives CASSGGRGRADTQYF.

V usage is TRBV28 and J usage is TRBJ2-1, with D possibly TRBD2 on 5 matching bases. The V gene lost 3 bases and the J gene lost 8 bases, with 8 bases spanning the gap. Per germline, CDR1 MDHEN and CDR2 SYDVKM. The CDR3 sequence is 12 residues long. The CDR3 spells CASSFTRHEQFF. Here the CDR3 DNA reads TGTGCCAGCAGTTTCACTAGACATGAGCAGTTCTTC.

The V call is TRBV6-4, the J call TRBJ2-3, with D possibly being TRBD1 or TRBD2 (7 bases each). The CDR3 has 14 amino acids. The V gene's germline CDR1 is MRHNA and CDR2 SNTAGT. V was pared by 3 bases and J by 4 bases, with 11 bases between. The CDR3 DNA sequence: TGTGCCAGCAGTGAGCAGGGGGGGGCAGATACGCAGTATTTT. Translation gives CASSEQGGADTQYF.

The CDR3 coding sequence is TGTGCCACCAAGGGGGAGAATCAGCCCCAGCATTTT. As protein: CATKGENQPQHF. The chain is built from TRBV10-3 and TRBJ1-5; TRBD1 might be the D (6 bases). This CDR3 is built from 12 residues. V was trimmed by 10 bases and J by 4 bases, leaving 11 bases between them. Germline CDR1 is ENHRY and CDR2 is SYGVKD.

The J gene is TRBJ1-2, the V gene TRBV4-1, with D hard to call. The CDR3 covers 16 residues. Trimming pared 0 bases from V and 0 bases from J, leaving 11 bases between. CDR1 is MGHRA and CDR2 is YSYEKL in the germline V gene. Here the CDR3 reads CASSQESRAANYGYTF. As DNA, the CDR3 is TGCGCCAGCAGCCAAGAGTCCAGAGCAGCTAACTATGGCTACACCTTC.

The V call is TRBV15, the J call TRBJ1-4; D unclear. Trimming took 4 bases from V and 8 from J, leaving 11 bases between them. Germline CDR1 and CDR2: LNHNV and YYDKDF (reference sequence). The CDR3 has 13 amino acids. CDR3 protein: CATSKGLNEKLFF. DNA of the CDR3: TGTGCCACCAGCAAAGGGTTAAACGAAAAACTGTTTTTT.

The CDR3 DNA reads TGTGCCAGCAGCTGGGGTCCGGCGGGATACGGCAATCAGCCCCAGCATTTT. Protein: CASSWGPAGYGNQPQHF. The rearrangement links TRBV7-2 to TRBJ1-5, with D uncertain. Germline V gene sequence: CDR1 SGHTA, CDR2 FQGNSA. The CDR3 totals 17 residues. Trimming removed 4 bases from V and 2 bases from J, with 18 bases in between.

The J gene is TRBJ2-1, the V gene TRBV12-5; 13 bases fit TRBD2. The CDR3 is 15 amino acids. With V trimmed by 4 bases and J by 6 bases, 3 bases remained unmatched. The V gene's germline CDR1 is LGHNT and CDR2 FRNRAP. CDR3 residues: CASGSGLAGANEQFF. CDR3 in DNA: TGTGCTAGTGGTTCAGGACTAGCGGGAGCCAATGAGCAGTTCTTC.

J is TRBJ2-7 and V is TRBV6-5, with TRBD1 identical over 9 bases. The junction had 3 bases not matched to a gene; V was cut back by 0 bases and J by 3 bases. The CDR3 has 15 residues. Germline V gene lookup returns CDR1 MNHEY and CDR2 SVGAGI. DNA of the CDR3: TGTGCCAGCAGTTACTCGGAGACAGGGGGCTACGAGCAGTACTTC. This sequence encodes CASSYSETGGYEQYF.

The V and J genes are TRBV10-3 and TRBJ1-3; perhaps TRBD1 as D (5 bases). Looked up from germline, CDR1 is ENHRY and CDR2 is SYGVKD. The V end lost 5 bases, the J end lost 3 bases, and 11 bases lay between the germline ends. CDR3 length equals 14 residues. CDR3 region: CAISLETDGNTIYF. The CDR3 DNA is TGTGCCATCAGTCTTGAGACAGATGGAAACACCATATATTTT.

This clone was detected only once. The rearrangement uses TRBV2 and TRBJ2-1; maybe TRBD1 (5 bases). The CDR3 has 15 amino acids. Trimming stripped 5 bases from V and 0 bases from J, with 11 bases between. Germline CDR1 is SNHLY and CDR2 is FYNNEI. CDR3 in amino acids: CASSRLQGSYNEQFF. CDR3 in DNA: TGTGCCAGCAGTCGATTGCAGGGCTCCTACAATGAGCAGTTCTTC.

This chain uses TRBV9 with TRBJ2-1; 8 nucleotides line up with TRBD2. CDR1 SGDLS and CDR2 YYNGEE come from the germline V gene. The CDR3 covers 15 residues. The trim removed 4 bases at V and 4 bases at J, leaving 7 bases unmatched. The chain's CDR3 is CASSISGVGYNEQFF. Here the CDR3 DNA reads TGTGCCAGCAGCATTAGCGGGGTTGGGTACAATGAGCAGTTCTTC.

V is TRBV7-2 and J is TRBJ2-7; 10 nucleotides match TRBD1. With 5 bases clipped from V and 4 bases from J, the junction kept 8 bases outside the gene matches. The CDR3 spans 15 residues. Germline CDR1 SGHTA, CDR2 FQGNSA. Here the CDR3 reads CASSPRTGGWYEQYF. For the CDR3, the DNA is TGTGCCAGCAGCCCCAGGACAGGGGGGTGGTACGAGCAGTACTTC.

The V and J genes are TRBV7-3 and TRBJ2-1; 9 nucleotides match TRBD2. V lost 3 bases, J lost 9 bases, and 12 bases stayed unmatched. Germline CDR1 is SGHTA and CDR2 is FQGTGA. The CDR3 consists of 16 residues. DNA for the CDR3: TGTGCCAGCAGCTTTCAAGCGGGAGGCCTCGGAGGTGAGCAGTTCTTC. It yields the protein CASSFQAGGLGGEQFF.

The J gene is TRBJ2-7, the V gene TRBV5-1; 7 bases are shared with TRBD1. With 7 bases clipped from V and 4 bases from J, the junction kept 8 bases outside the gene matches. Germline V CDR1 and CDR2: SGHRS, YFSETQ. This CDR3 comprises 13 residues. CDR3: CASSKDRPYEQYF. Written as DNA, the CDR3 is TGCGCCAGCTCGAAGGACAGGCCATACGAGCAGTACTTC.

The J gene is TRBJ1-4, the V gene TRBV5-4; possibly TRBD1 for D (6 bases). The germline V and J ends were trimmed by 4 bases and 4 bases, with 17 bases remaining between them. In germline, CDR1 is SGHNT, CDR2 YYREEE (reference sequence). There are 16 residues in the CDR3. This CDR3 reads CASSQGSGRGNEKLFF. The CDR3, as DNA: TGTGCCAGCAGCCAGGGGTCGGGGCGGGGTAATGAAAAACTGTTTTTT.

On this clone itself: The junction does not match germline at one end; this may be a read error. This sequence joins TRBV28 and TRBJ2-4, with 7 bases matching TRBD1. The CDR3 runs to 11 residues. Germline V CDR1 and CDR2: MDHEN, SYDVKM. The CDR3: CASSSDRRPFF. CDR3 nucleotide sequence: TGTGCCAGCAGTTCGGACAGGCGCCCCTTTTTC.

The CDR3 sequence: CASMGQGDGEKLFF. DNA of the CDR3: TGTGCCAGCATGGGACAGGGGGATGGTGAAAAACTGTTTTTT. The chain carries TRBV7-9 and TRBJ1-4; 11 bases are a match to TRBD1. With 7 bases clipped from V and 7 bases from J, the junction kept 5 bases outside the gene matches. Germline CDR1 reads SEHNR; CDR2 reads FQNEAQ (reference sequence). CDR3 length: 14 amino acids.

V gene TRBV19 combines with J gene TRBJ1-5, with D possibly TRBD1 on 5 matching bases. The CDR3 covers 16 residues. Germline V gene sequence: CDR1 LNHDA, CDR2 SQIVND (reference sequence). The ends were cut back, 1 base at V and 3 bases at J, with 13 bases in the middle. CDR3 in DNA: TGTGCCAGTAGTATAGCAGGGACGGTACTCAATCAGCCCCAGCATTTT. Its protein is CASSIAGTVLNQPQHF.

The V gene is TRBV30, the J gene TRBJ2-3; 8 positions agree with TRBD2. Germline assignment: CDR1 GTSNPN and CDR2 SVGIG (reference sequence). J lost 2 bases, V lost 2 bases, and 6 bases had no gene match. This CDR3 has 15 residues. The chain's CDR3 is CAWSLTSALTDTQYF. Written as DNA, the CDR3 is TGTGCCTGGAGTCTGACTAGCGCCCTCACAGATACGCAGTATTTT.

This chain joins TRBV5-1 and TRBJ2-7; 12 bases line up with TRBD1. CDR3 length equals 14 residues. With 3 bases clipped from V and 7 bases from J, the junction kept 5 bases outside the gene matches. Germline V gives CDR1 SGHRS, CDR2 YFSETQ. The CDR3 sequence is CASSWGTGGGEQYF. The CDR3 nucleotides read TGCGCCAGCAGCTGGGGGACAGGGGGCGGGGAGCAGTACTTC. Drawing the rest from reference TRBV5-1 and TRBJ2-7, the complete variable domain is KAGVTQTPRYLIKTRGQQVTLSCSPISGHRSVSWYQQTPGQGLQFLFEYFSETQRNKGNFPGRFSGRQFSNSRSEMNVSTLELGDSALYLCASSWGTGGGEQYFGPGTRLTVT.

This clone was seen repeatedly, ten times or more. The rearrangement links TRBV4-1 to TRBJ1-6; no reliable D call. Germline lookup yields CDR1 MGHRA and CDR2 YSYEKL. V was clipped by 1 base and J by 0 bases, with 10 bases between them. The CDR3 totals 17 residues. CDR3 residues: CASSQVRASSYNSPLHF. The CDR3 nucleotides read TGCGCCAGCAGCCAAGTACGGGCCAGCTCCTATAATTCACCCCTCCACTTT.

In this sample, this clone turned up once. The chain's CDR3 is CASSASGGAGSEQFF. In DNA, the CDR3 is TGTGCCAGCAGCGCTAGCGGGGGGGCCGGGAGTGAGCAGTTCTTC. The chain recombines TRBV7-3 with TRBJ2-1, with 12 bases matching TRBD2. Trimming removed 5 bases from V and 9 bases from J; junction bases left unmatched: 8. Germline CDR1 reads SGHTA; CDR2 reads FQGTGA. The CDR3 has 15 residues.

Points on this clone: Other DNA sequences in the same sample also yield this CDR3. The chain recombines TRBV5-6 with TRBJ1-6, with D possibly TRBD1 on 6 matching bases. V was clipped by 0 bases and J by 5 bases, with 15 bases between them. This CDR3 spans 17 amino acids. Germline CDR1 reads SGHDT; CDR2 reads YYEEEE. The CDR3 loop is CASSLVKGGMNNSPLHF. Here the CDR3 DNA reads TGTGCCAGCAGCTTGGTGAAGGGGGGAATGAATAATTCACCCCTCCACTTT.